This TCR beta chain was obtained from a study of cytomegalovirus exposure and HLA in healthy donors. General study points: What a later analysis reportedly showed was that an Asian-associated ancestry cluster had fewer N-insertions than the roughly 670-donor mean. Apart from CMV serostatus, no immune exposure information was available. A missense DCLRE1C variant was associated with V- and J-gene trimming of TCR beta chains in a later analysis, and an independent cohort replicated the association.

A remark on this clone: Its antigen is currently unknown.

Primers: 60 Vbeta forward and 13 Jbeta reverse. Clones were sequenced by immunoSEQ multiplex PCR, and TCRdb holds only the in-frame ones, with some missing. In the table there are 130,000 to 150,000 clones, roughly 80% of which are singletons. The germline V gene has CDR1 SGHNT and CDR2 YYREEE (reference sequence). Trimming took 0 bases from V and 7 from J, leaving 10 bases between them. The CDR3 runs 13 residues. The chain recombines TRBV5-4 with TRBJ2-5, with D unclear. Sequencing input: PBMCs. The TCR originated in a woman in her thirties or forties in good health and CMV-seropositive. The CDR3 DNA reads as TGTGCCAGCAGCTTGGCCAATCTCGGGACCCAGTACTTC. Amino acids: CASSLANLGTQYF.